This T cell receptor (beta chain) was captured by sequencing in a study of cytomegalovirus exposure and HLA in healthy donors. Notes on the study in general: According to reports, the classifier identified cytomegalovirus status with high specificity and sensitivity. The study listed roughly 150 cytomegalovirus-associated TCR beta chains. A later analysis found first-cohort TCR clusters tended to co-occur in the 90 to 150 validation repertoires.

Assay used: immunoSEQ multiplex PCR; TCRdb lists only in-frame clones, some missing. The sample lists some 250,000 clones; nearly 90% were seen once. The CDR3 covers 17 residues. The germline V and J ends were trimmed by 4 bases and 0 bases, with 15 bases remaining between them. The germline V gene encodes CDR1 SGHVS and CDR2 FNYEAQ. To note about this clone: The antigen remains unidentified.

While the first cohort had 600 to 850 subjects, the donors belonged to the separate validation cohort of fewer than 150 subjects. The chain has TRBV7-6 and TRBJ1-4; no reliable D call. Source material: PBMCs. The TCR sequence derives from a woman younger than 30 in good health and CMV-seronegative. CDR3 amino acids: CASSSRQALSTNEKLFF. In DNA, the CDR3 is TGTGCCAGCAGCTCACGACAAGCTCTCTCAACTAATGAAAAACTGTTTTTT.